Listed below are T cell receptor beta chains from one sample, sequenced in a study of T cell responses to AZD1222 COVID-19 vaccine. Libraries were prepared by immunoSEQ multiplex PCR; TCRdb keeps only in-frame clonotypes and omits some of them. The data hold 99,000 or so clones, with over 85% observed a single time. This specimen consisted of peripheral blood, obtained on day 0 of AZD1222 vaccination. Receptors were obtained from an adult in good health. CDR3s include the opening cysteine and the closing phenylalanine or tryptophan. Each record gives: V gene, clone size, D gene, J gene, CDR3 length, CDR3 DNA, CDR3 protein. A D gene is named only where the DNA matches it firmly. Part of the rows lack a size; the others show once, few, many or a class for expanded clones.

V: TRBV10-3; size: .; D: .; J: TRBJ1-3; length: 15; DNA: TGTGCCATCAGTGTAGAGGGAAACTCTGGAAACACCATATATTTT; CDR3: CAISVEGNSGNTIYF
V: TRBV2; size: .; D: .; J: TRBJ2-1; length: 13; DNA: TGTGCCGGCAGGGGGGGACTAGTAACTGAGCAGTTCTTC; CDR3: CAGRGGLVTEQFF
V: TRBV9; size: .; D: TRBD2; J: TRBJ2-3; length: 12; DNA: TGTGCCAGCAGCCCAAGCGGGGAGACGCAGTATTTT; CDR3: CASSPSGETQYF
V: TRBV2; size: .; D: .; J: TRBJ2-1; length: 12; DNA: TGTGCCAGCAGTGAATTTGGCGATGAGCAGTTCTTC; CDR3: CASSEFGDEQFF
V: TRBV4-1; size: .; D: TRBD1; J: TRBJ2-5; length: 17; DNA: TGCGCCAGCAGCCAACTTTTAGGACAGGGGGCCTTAGAGACCCAGTACTTC; CDR3: CASSQLLGQGALETQYF
V: TRBV5-4; size: .; D: .; J: TRBJ2-1; length: 15; DNA: TGTGCCAGCAGCCCGGGTCGGACTACGAACAATGAGCAGTTCTTC; CDR3: CASSPGRTTNNEQFF
V: TRBV11-2; size: .; D: .; J: TRBJ1-1; length: 14; DNA: TGTGCCAGCAGCTTTCTTACAATGAACACTGAAGCTTTCTTT; CDR3: CASSFLTMNTEAFF
V: TRBV19; size: .; D: TRBD1; J: TRBJ1-5; length: 15; DNA: TGTGCCAGTAGCTTGGGACAGGTGGGGCGTGAGCCCCAGCATTTT; CDR3: CASSLGQVGREPQHF
V: TRBV7-9; size: .; D: .; J: TRBJ2-3; length: 13; DNA: TGTGCCAGCAGCTTAGATGGTTCCGATACGCAGTATTTT; CDR3: CASSLDGSDTQYF
V: TRBV27; size: once; D: .; J: TRBJ1-1; length: 18; DNA: TGTGCCAGCAGTTTTCGAGGATTAGACACCGGACTTAACACTGAAGCTTTCTTT; CDR3: CASSFRGLDTGLNTEAFF
V: TRBV5-5; size: .; D: TRBD1; J: TRBJ2-3; length: 16; DNA: TGTGCCAGCAGACCACCGGGACAGGGGCTCACAGATACGCAGTATTTT; CDR3: CASRPPGQGLTDTQYF
V: TRBV13; size: .; D: .; J: TRBJ2-3; length: 16; DNA: TGTGCCAGCAGCTTAGGTTGGCCAACTAGCACAGATACGCAGTATTTT; CDR3: CASSLGWPTSTDTQYF
V: TRBV6-5; size: once; D: .; J: TRBJ1-1; length: 13; DNA: TGTGCCAGCAGGCGCTCCCGGGAGAGTGAAGCTTTCTTT; CDR3: CASRRSRESEAFF
V: TRBV30; size: .; D: .; J: TRBJ1-5; length: 15; DNA: TGTGCCTGGAGTGTAAGTAGGCAGGGTGGAAAGCCCCAGCATTTT; CDR3: CAWSVSRQGGKPQHF
V: TRBV4-1; size: .; D: .; J: TRBJ2-5; length: 14; DNA: TGCGCCAGCAGCCAAGAGCCAGGGAGAGAGACCCAGTACTTC; CDR3: CASSQEPGRETQYF
V: TRBV28; size: .; D: .; J: TRBJ1-4; length: 17; DNA: TGTGCCAGCAGTTCACTCCTCGCGGCAGGGGAGGATGAAAAACTGTTTTTT; CDR3: CASSSLLAAGEDEKLFF
V: TRBV30; size: .; D: .; J: TRBJ1-1; length: 11; DNA: TGTGCCTGGATTGTGGACACTGAAGCTTTCTTT; CDR3: CAWIVDTEAFF
V: TRBV7-6; size: .; D: TRBD2; J: TRBJ2-5; length: 16; DNA: TGTGCCAGCAGCTTAGGACTAGCGGGAGGCCAAGAGACCCAGTACTTC; CDR3: CASSLGLAGGQETQYF
V: TRBV29-1; size: .; D: .; J: TRBJ1-3; length: 12; DNA: TGCAGCGTTGAGACAGACGGAAACACCATATATTTT; CDR3: CSVETDGNTIYF
V: TRBV7-6; size: .; D: TRBD1; J: TRBJ2-6; length: 18; DNA: TGTGCCAGCAGTGTAACAGGGGCAACCTCCAATGGGGCCAACGTCCTGACTTTC; CDR3: CASSVTGATSNGANVLTF